This T cell receptor beta chain derives from a study of Ad26.COV2.S vaccination and SARS-CoV-2 variants. Notes on the study in general: Vaccine recipients showed a spike-specific TCR breadth that was higher than in placebo recipients.

The table came from immunoSEQ multiplex PCR; TCRdb's copy has only in-frame clones and leaves some out. Here the sample spans around 300,000 clones, 65% to 90% being singletons. Documented treatment: roughly 20 received Ad26.COV2.S at low or high dose, single or two shots; roughly five received placebo; per-sample allocation not given. Day 63 after the first vaccine or placebo injection was the time point for sampling. Expressing Wuhan-strain SARS-CoV-2 spike, an Ad26 vector served as the vaccine. In the case of this clone: What it binds is unknown.

The CDR3 runs 15 residues. The germline V and J ends were trimmed by 2 bases and 2 bases, with 12 bases remaining between them. The V gene's germline CDR1 is MNHEY and CDR2 SVGEGT. This sequence joins TRBV6-2 or TRBV6-3 and TRBJ1-2; D may be TRBD1 (5 bases). Sample: peripheral blood, taken in a trial of Ad26.COV2.S vaccine versus placebo. The TCR sequence derives from a person aged 18-65 years who received the Ad26.COV2.S COVID-19 vaccine or a placebo. The CDR3 spells CASSYGLRENYGYTF. The CDR3 coding sequence is TGTGCCAGCAGTTACGGTCTCAGGGAAAACTATGGCTACACCTTC.